Each of the 18 T cell receptor beta chains below was sequenced from the same sample in a study of blood T cell repertoires in COVID-19. The protocol was immunoSEQ multiplex PCR, while the TCRdb copy is restricted to in-frame clones and leaves out a portion. Here the sample spans 99,000 or so clones, 84% being singletons. Specimen: peripheral blood. The receptor source for this set is a man in his 70s with active or convalescent COVID-19.

This clone occurred once. This chain links TRBV6-5 with TRBJ1-2; weak D call: TRBD1 (6 bases). V dropped 6 bases and J dropped 10 bases, with 24 bases sitting between them. Germline values: CDR1 MNHEY, CDR2 SVGAGI. The CDR3 totals 15 residues. The CDR3 bases are TGTGCCAGCAGGGAGGTTGACGACAGGACAGCCGCCTACACCTTC. It is translated as CASREVDDRTAAYTF.

This chain uses TRBV24-1 with TRBJ1-2, with D tentatively TRBD1 (6 bases). The V end lost 4 bases, the J end lost 8 bases, and 13 bases lay between the germline ends. The CDR3 is 13 amino acids. Germline CDR1 is KGHDR and CDR2 is SFDVKD. DNA of the CDR3: TGTGCCACCAGTGAGGCTAACAGGGACGGCTACACCTTC. Protein product: CATSEANRDGYTF.

This clone was observed a single time. This chain joins TRBV7-9 and TRBJ1-2, with 7 bases lining up with TRBD1. There are 14 residues in the CDR3. V dropped 5 bases and J dropped 8; count of bases not matched to a gene: 11. Germline V lookup: CDR1 SEHNR, CDR2 FQNEAQ (reference sequence). The CDR3 DNA follows: TGTGCCAGCAGCGTTACCGCCGTGGACAGGGGCTACACCTTC. It specifies CASSVTAVDRGYTF.

This clone was counted a single time. The rearrangement joins TRBV3-1 (or the pseudogene TRBV3-2) to TRBJ1-2, with a weak D call TRBD1 (5 bases). Looked up from germline, CDR1 is LGHDT and CDR2 is YNNKEL (reference sequence). Trimming stripped 4 bases from V and 0 bases from J, with 12 bases between. The CDR3 contains 15 residues. DNA of the CDR3: TGTGCCAGCAGCCCCAGACAGTTGGCTAACTATGGCTACACCTTC. Its translation is CASSPRQLANYGYTF.

The chain has TRBV15 and TRBJ1-3, with no clear D. V gave up 0 bases and J gave up 1 base, with 13 bases separating them. This CDR3 spans 17 amino acids. From germline, CDR1 is LNHNV and CDR2 YYDKDF (reference sequence). CDR3 nucleotides: TGTGCCACCAGCAGAGATCAGCCGGGGAGATCTGGAAACACCATATATTTT. It encodes CATSRDQPGRSGNTIYF.

This clone has more than one count but fewer than ten. The J gene is TRBJ1-6, the V gene TRBV2, with 8 bases matching TRBD1. Germline V gene lookup returns CDR1 SNHLY and CDR2 FYNNEI. V lost 3 bases to trimming and J lost 9 bases; unmatched junction nucleotides: 4. The CDR3 extends over 14 amino acids. The CDR3, as DNA: TGTGCCAGCAGTGATGGCAGGGGGCCTTCACCCCTCCACTTT. Amino acid sequence: CASSDGRGPSPLHF.

This clone showed up just a few times. The chain links TRBV6-1 to TRBJ1-2; 9 nucleotides align to TRBD1. The germline CDR1 and CDR2 sequences are MNHNS and SASEGT. J was trimmed by 5 bases and V by 3 bases; bases with no gene match: 1. CDR3 length: 13 amino acids. The chain's CDR3 is CASSETGGYGYTF. DNA for the CDR3: TGTGCCAGCAGTGAGACAGGGGGTTATGGCTACACCTTC.

The chain uses TRBV28 and TRBJ1-5; possible D gene TRBD1, 6 bases. Germline V gene data show CDR1 as MDHEN and CDR2 as SYDVKM. V was pared by 7 bases and J by 7 bases, with 17 bases between. This CDR3 region has 14 residues. The CDR3 nucleotides read TGTGCCAGCATCGCTCAGGGGCTAGGGCAGCCCCAGCATTTT. Translated, it gives CASIAQGLGQPQHF.

This chain joins TRBV14 and TRBJ1-6; D is undetermined. Germline lookup yields CDR1 SGHDN and CDR2 FVKESK. Trimming removed 0 bases from V and 6 bases from J, with 3 bases in between. CDR3 length: 13 residues. CDR3 nucleotides: TGTGCCAGCAGCCAAGACCTTAATTCACCCCTCCACTTT. Amino acids: CASSQDLNSPLHF.

By share of the sample, this clone is medium-sized (0.01 to 0.1%). The CDR3 coding sequence is TGTGCCAGCAGCCTGACAGGGACGGGTGAAGCTTTCTTT. Its protein product is CASSLTGTGEAFF. The V and J genes are TRBV6-5 and TRBJ1-1; TRBD1 agrees at 7 bases. CDR1 and CDR2 from the germline V gene are MNHEY and SVGAGI. V gave up 6 bases and J gave up 7 bases; unmatched junction bases: 8. The CDR3 is 13 residues long.

The V call is TRBV6-4, the J call TRBJ1-5, with unresolved D. The CDR3 runs 13 residues. The V end lost 7 bases, the J end lost 6 bases, and 13 bases lay between the germline ends. Germline CDR1 is MRHNA and CDR2 is SNTAGT. The CDR3: CASTPPGIQPQHF. CDR3 DNA: TGTGCCAGCACCCCCCCGGGGATTCAGCCCCAGCATTTT.

This clone has just a few counts. The chain has TRBV7-3 and TRBJ1-2, with TRBD1 matching 7 bases. Per germline, CDR1 SGHTA and CDR2 FQGTGA. Losses at the gene ends were 5 bases for V and 5 bases for J; bases not matched to a gene: 11. The CDR3 is 15 residues long. The CDR3 here is CASSPQTGPMYGYTF. CDR3 bases: TGTGCCAGCAGCCCCCAGACAGGGCCCATGTATGGCTACACCTTC. The variable domain in full, with the rest retrieved from reference TRBV7-3 and TRBJ1-2, is GAGVSQTPSNKVTEKGKYVELRCDPISGHTALYWYRQSLGQGPEFLIYFQGTGAADDSGLPNDRFFAVRPEGSVSTLKIQRTERGDSAVYLCASSPQTGPMYGYTFGSGTRLTVV.

The chain links TRBV13 to TRBJ2-1; TRBD2 might be the D (6 bases). The CDR3 has 15 residues. Germline CDR1 is PRHDT and CDR2 is FYEKMQ (reference sequence). V gave up 5 bases and J gave up 3 bases, with 14 bases separating them. The CDR3 DNA sequence: TGTGCCAGCAGCGCGAACCGGGGGTACTACAATGAGCAGTTCTTC. Amino acids: CASSANRGYYNEQFF.

J is TRBJ2-1 and V is TRBV9, with a tentative D call TRBD1 (5 bases). The CDR3 is 18 amino acids. V shed 3 bases and J shed 0 bases, with 19 bases lying between them. Germline assignment: CDR1 SGDLS and CDR2 YYNGEE. CDR3 sequence (DNA): TGTGCCAGCAGCGCATCCACGTTGACAGCCAACTCCTACAATGAGCAGTTCTTC. Protein product: CASSASTLTANSYNEQFF.

The chain is built from TRBV6-5 and TRBJ2-2; TRBD1 might be the D (7 bases). The CDR3 has 14 amino acids. The V gene's germline CDR1 is MNHEY and CDR2 SVGAGI. V was shortened by 6 bases and J by 5 bases, with 13 bases between the two germline ends. CDR3 DNA: TGTGCCAGCAGCCGGCAGGGGGGAACCGGGGAGCTGTTTTTT. As protein: CASSRQGGTGELFF.

The chain is built from TRBV5-1 and TRBJ2-7; 8 bases fit TRBD1. The CDR3 contains 15 residues. Unmatched junction bases numbered 12, after V lost 4 bases and J lost 6 bases. Germline CDR1 SGHRS, CDR2 YFSETQ. CDR3 in amino acids: CASSLPPGQGGEQYF. CDR3 DNA sequence: TGCGCCAGCAGCCTCCCGCCAGGACAGGGAGGCGAGCAGTACTTC.

On this clone itself: Distinct nucleotide sequences in the sample also encode this CDR3. V is TRBV9 and J is TRBJ2-2, with D uncertain. The CDR3 covers 13 residues. The germline V and J ends were trimmed by 3 bases and 7 bases, with 10 bases remaining between them. Germline CDR1 reads SGDLS; CDR2 reads YYNGEE. The CDR3 is CASSADIFGELFF. The CDR3 nucleotides read TGTGCCAGCAGCGCTGACATCTTCGGGGAGCTGTTTTTT.

The rearrangement joins TRBV2 to TRBJ2-7; possible D gene TRBD1, 5 bases. Germline CDR1 and CDR2: SNHLY and FYNNEI. V dropped 6 bases and J dropped 3 bases, with 18 bases sitting between them. The CDR3 totals 15 residues. CDR3 residues: CASRPDLQVNYEQYF. CDR3 sequence (DNA): TGTGCCAGCAGACCAGATCTACAGGTAAACTACGAGCAGTACTTC.